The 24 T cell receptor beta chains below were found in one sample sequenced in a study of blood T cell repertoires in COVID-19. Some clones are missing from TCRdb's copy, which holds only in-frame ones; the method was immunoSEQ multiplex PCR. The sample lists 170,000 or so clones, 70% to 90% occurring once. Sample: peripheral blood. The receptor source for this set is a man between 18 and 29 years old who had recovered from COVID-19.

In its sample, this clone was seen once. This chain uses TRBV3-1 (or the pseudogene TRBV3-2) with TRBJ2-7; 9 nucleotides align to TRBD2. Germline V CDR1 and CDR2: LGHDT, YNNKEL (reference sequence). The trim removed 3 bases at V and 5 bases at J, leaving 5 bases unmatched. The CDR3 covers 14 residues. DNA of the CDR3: TGTGCCAGCAGCCACCCAGCGGGAGGCAACGAGCAGTACTTC. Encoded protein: CASSHPAGGNEQYF.

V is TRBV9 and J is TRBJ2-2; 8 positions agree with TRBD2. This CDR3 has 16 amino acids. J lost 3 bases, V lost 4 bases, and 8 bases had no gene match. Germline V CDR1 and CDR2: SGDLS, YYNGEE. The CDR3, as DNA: TGTGCCAGCAGCCGCGGGGGGACTGGCTACACCGGGGAGCTGTTTTTT. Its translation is CASSRGGTGYTGELFF.

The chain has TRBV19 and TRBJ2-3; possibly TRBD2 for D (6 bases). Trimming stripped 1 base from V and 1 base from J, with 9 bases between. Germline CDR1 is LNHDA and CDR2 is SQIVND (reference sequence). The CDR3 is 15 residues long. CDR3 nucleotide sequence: TGTGCCAGTAGTATAGCGGGAGTCGGCACAGATACGCAGTATTTT. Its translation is CASSIAGVGTDTQYF.

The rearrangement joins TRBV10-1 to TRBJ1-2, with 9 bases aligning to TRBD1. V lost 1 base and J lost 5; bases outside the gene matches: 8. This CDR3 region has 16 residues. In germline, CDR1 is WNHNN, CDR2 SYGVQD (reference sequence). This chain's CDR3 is CASSELGTGRGYGYTF. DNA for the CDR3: TGCGCCAGCAGTGAGTTGGGGACAGGGCGGGGGTATGGCTACACCTTC.

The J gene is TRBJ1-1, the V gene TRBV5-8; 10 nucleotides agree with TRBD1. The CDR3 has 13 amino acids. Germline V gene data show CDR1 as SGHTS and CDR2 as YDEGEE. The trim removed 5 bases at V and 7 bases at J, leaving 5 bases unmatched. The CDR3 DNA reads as TGTGCCAGCAGACCGACAGGGGGCCTTGAAGCTTTCTTT. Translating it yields CASRPTGGLEAFF.

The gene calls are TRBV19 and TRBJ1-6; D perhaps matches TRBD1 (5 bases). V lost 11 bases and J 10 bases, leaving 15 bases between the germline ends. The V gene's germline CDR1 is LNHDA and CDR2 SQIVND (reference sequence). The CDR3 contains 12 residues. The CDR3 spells CASKETESPLHF. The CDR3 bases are TGTGCCTCAAAAGAGACAGAATCACCCCTCCACTTT. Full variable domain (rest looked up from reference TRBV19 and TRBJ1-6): DGGITQSPKYLFRKEGQNVTLSCEQNLNHDAMYWYRQDPGQGLRLIYYSQIVNDFQKGDIAEGYSVSREKKESFPLTVTSAQKNPTAFYLCASKETESPLHFGNGTRLTVT.

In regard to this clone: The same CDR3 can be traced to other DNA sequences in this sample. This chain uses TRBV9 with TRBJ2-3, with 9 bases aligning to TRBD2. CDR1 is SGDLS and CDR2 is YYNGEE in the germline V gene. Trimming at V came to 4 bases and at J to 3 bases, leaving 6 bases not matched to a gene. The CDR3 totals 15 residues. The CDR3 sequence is CASSLLSGSTDTQYF. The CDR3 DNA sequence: TGTGCCAGCAGCCTCCTTAGCGGGAGTACAGATACGCAGTATTTT.

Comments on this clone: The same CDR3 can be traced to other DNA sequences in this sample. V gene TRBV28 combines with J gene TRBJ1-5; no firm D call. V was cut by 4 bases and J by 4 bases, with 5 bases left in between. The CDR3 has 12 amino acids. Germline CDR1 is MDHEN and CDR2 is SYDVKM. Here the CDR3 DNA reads TGTGCCAGCAGTTCGGGAAATCAGCCCCAGCATTTT. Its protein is CASSSGNQPQHF.

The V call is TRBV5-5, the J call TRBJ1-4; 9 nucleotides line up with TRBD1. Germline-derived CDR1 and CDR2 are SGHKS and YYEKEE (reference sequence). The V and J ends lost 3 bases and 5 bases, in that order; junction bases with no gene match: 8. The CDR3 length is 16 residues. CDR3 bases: TGTGCCAGCAGCTATACAGGGGGCTCCCAAAATGAAAAACTGTTTTTT. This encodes CASSYTGGSQNEKLFF. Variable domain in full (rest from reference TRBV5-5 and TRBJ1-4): DAGVTQSPTHLIKTRGQQVTLRCSPISGHKSVSWYQQVLGQGPQFIFQYYEKEERGRGNFPDRFSARQFPNYSSELNVNALLLGDSALYLCASSYTGGSQNEKLFFGSGTQLSVL.

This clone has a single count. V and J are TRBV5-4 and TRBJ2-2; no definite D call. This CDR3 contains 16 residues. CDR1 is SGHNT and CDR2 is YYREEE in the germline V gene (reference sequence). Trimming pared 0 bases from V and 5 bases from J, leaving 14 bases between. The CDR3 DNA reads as TGTGCCAGCAGCTTGGGTGTGGCTAGAGATACCGGGGAGCTGTTTTTT. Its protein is CASSLGVARDTGELFF.

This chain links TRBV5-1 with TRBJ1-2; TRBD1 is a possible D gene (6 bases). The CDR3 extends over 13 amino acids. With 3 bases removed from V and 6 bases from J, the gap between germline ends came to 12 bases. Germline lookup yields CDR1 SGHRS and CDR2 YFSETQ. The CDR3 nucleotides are TGCGCCAGCAGCTCTGGGGGCGCGAATGGCTACACCTTC. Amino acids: CASSSGGANGYTF. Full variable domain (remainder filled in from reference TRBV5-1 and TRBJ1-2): KAGVTQTPRYLIKTRGQQVTLSCSPISGHRSVSWYQQTPGQGLQFLFEYFSETQRNKGNFPGRFSGRQFSNSRSEMNVSTLELGDSALYLCASSSGGANGYTFGSGTRLTVV.

CDR3: CASSRRQGQNTEAFF. CDR3 DNA: TGCGCCAGCAGCCGCCGACAGGGCCAGAACACTGAAGCTTTCTTT. The chain carries TRBV4-1 and TRBJ1-1, with 7 bases that match TRBD1. The CDR3 length is 15 residues. V gave up 4 bases and J gave up 1 base; unmatched junction bases: 6. Per the germline V gene, CDR1 is MGHRA and CDR2 is YSYEKL.

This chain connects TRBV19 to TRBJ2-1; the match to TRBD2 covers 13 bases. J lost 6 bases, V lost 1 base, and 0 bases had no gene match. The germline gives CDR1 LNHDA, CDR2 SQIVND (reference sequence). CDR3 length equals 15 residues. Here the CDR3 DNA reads TGTGCCAGTAGTATAGGGACTAGCGGGAGCAATGAGCAGTTCTTC. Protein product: CASSIGTSGSNEQFF.

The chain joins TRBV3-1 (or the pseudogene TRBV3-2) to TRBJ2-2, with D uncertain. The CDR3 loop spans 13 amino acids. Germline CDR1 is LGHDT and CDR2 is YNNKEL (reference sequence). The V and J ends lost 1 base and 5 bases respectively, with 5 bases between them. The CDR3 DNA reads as TGTGCCAGCAGCCAAGTCTTTACCGGGGAGCTGTTTTTT. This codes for CASSQVFTGELFF.

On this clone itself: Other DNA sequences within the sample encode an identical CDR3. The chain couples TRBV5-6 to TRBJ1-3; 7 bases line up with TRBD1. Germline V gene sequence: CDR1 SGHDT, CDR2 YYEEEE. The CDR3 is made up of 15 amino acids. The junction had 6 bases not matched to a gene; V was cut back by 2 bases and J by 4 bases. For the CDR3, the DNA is TGTGCCAGCAGCTTCAGAGGGGGCAACGGAAACACCATATATTTT. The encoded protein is CASSFRGGNGNTIYF.

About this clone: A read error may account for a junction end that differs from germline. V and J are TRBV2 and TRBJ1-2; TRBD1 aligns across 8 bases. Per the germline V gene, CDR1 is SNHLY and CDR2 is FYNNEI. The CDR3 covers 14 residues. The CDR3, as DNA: TGTGCCAGCAGGGAAGGACAGGGCCCATATGGCTACACCTTC. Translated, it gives CASREGQGPYGYTF. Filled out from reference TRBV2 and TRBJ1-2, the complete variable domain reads EPEVTQTPSHQVTQMGQEVILRCVPISNHLYFYWYRQILGQKVEFLVSFYNNEISEKSEIFDDQFSVERPDGSNFTLKIRSTKLEDSAMYFCASREGQGPYGYTFGSGTRLTVV.

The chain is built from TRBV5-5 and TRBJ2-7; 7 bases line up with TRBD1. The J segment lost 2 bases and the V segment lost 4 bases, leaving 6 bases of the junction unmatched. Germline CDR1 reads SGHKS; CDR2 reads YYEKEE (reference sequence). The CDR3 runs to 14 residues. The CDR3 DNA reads TGTGCCAGCAGCCCGAGACAGGGAGCCTACGAGCAGTACTTC. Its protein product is CASSPRQGAYEQYF.

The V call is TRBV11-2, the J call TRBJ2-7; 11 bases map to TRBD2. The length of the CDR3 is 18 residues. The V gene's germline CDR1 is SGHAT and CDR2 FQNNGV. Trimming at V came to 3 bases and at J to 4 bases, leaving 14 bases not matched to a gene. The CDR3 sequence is CASSFTGGKLAGEYEQYF. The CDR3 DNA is TGTGCCAGCAGCTTCACCGGGGGGAAACTAGCGGGAGAGTACGAGCAGTACTTC. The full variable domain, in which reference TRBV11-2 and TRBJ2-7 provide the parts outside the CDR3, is EAGVAQSPRYKIIEKRQSVAFWCNPISGHATLYWYQQILGQGPKLLIQFQNNGVVDDSQLPKDRFSAERLKGVDSTLKIQPAKLEDSAVYLCASSFTGGKLAGEYEQYFGPGTRLTVT.

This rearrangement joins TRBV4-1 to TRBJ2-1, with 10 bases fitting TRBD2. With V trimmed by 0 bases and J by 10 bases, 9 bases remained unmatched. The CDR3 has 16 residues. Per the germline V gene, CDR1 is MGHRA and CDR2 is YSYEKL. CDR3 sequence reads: CASSQDPASGGVEQFF. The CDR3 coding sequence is TGCGCCAGCAGCCAAGATCCGGCTAGCGGGGGAGTAGAGCAGTTCTTC.

The CDR3 region is CASSVGNLAGPQETQYF. The CDR3 DNA reads as TGTGCCAGCAGCGTAGGTAACTTAGCGGGACCCCAAGAGACCCAGTACTTC. The rearrangement uses TRBV9 and TRBJ2-5, with 8 bases fitting TRBD2. V trimming: 0 bases; J trimming: 1 base; junction bases outside the gene matches: 8. The length of the CDR3 is 17 residues. The germline V gene encodes CDR1 SGDLS and CDR2 YYNGEE.

The CDR3 protein is CASSSGQGALYEQYF. The CDR3 DNA reads TGCGCCAGCAGTTCGGGACAGGGGGCCCTCTACGAGCAGTACTTC. The chain couples TRBV5-1 to TRBJ2-7; 12 bases are a match to TRBD1. The CDR3 totals 15 residues. V was pared by 5 bases and J by 3 bases, with 6 bases of the junction left unmatched. Germline V gene data show CDR1 as SGHRS and CDR2 as YFSETQ. The variable domain in full, with the rest retrieved from reference TRBV5-1 and TRBJ2-7, is KAGVTQTPRYLIKTRGQQVTLSCSPISGHRSVSWYQQTPGQGLQFLFEYFSETQRNKGNFPGRFSGRQFSNSRSEMNVSTLELGDSALYLCASSSGQGALYEQYFGPGTRLTVT.

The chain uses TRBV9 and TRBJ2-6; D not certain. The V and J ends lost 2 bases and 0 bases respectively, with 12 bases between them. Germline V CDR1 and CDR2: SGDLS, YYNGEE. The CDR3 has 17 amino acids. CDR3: CASSVTPRSSGANVLTF. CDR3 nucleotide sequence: TGTGCCAGCAGCGTCACCCCTCGGAGCTCTGGGGCCAACGTCCTGACTTTC.

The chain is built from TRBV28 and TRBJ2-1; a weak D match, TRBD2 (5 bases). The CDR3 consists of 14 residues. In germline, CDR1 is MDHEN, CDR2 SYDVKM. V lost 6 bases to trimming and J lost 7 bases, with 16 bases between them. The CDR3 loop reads CASRGGPFENEQFF. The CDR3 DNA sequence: TGTGCCAGCAGAGGAGGACCCTTCGAGAATGAGCAGTTCTTC.

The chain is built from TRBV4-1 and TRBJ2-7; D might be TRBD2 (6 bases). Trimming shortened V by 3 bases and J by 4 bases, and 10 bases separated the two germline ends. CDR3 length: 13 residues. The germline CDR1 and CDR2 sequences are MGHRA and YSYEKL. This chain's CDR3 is CASSQIAEYEQYF. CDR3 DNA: TGCGCCAGCAGCCAGATAGCGGAATACGAGCAGTACTTC.